This T cell receptor (beta chain) was identified in a study of shared clonotypes between healthy human individuals. Germline CDR1 reads SEHNR; CDR2 reads FQNEAQ (reference sequence). V was cut by 3 bases and J by 2 bases, with 17 bases left in between. This CDR3 region has 16 residues. As handled by the study authors: Junction-only immunoSEQ data arrived without quality scores, meaning filtering differed. The data were produced by immunoSEQ multiplex PCR, yet TCRdb's version contains in-frame clones alone and is incomplete. D and trimming come from the DNA, and the V and J calls and clone size come from that table. The repertoire includes about 2.5 million clones, under 95% of them detected once, and around 0.38% sits in the top ten. On this clone itself: Its specificity is unknown.

General study results and limits: Some clonotypes were shared by all four sorted-subset donors, while others were not shared. The non-shared ones had lower generation probabilities than the shared ones. Sorted-subset sequencing, rarefaction showed, was incomplete despite large depth. What limited the represented genetic and exposure-history diversity was the small number of donors.

The sequence came from a man younger than 35 in good health. Some clones in this sample may be carry-over from other donors' samples. The chain links TRBV7-9 to TRBJ2-7; D may be TRBD1 (6 bases). The sequencing input was naive CD4+ T cells from PBMCs. Subset indicated: CD45RA+ positively selected. In DNA, the CDR3 is TGTGCCAGCAGCTTTACAGGGTCGATATCCCCCTACGAGCAGTACTTC. As protein: CASSFTGSISPYEQYF. Full variable domain (rest looked up from reference TRBV7-9 and TRBJ2-7): DTGVSQNPRHKITKRGQNVTFRCDPISEHNRLYWYRQTLGQGPEFLTYFQNEAQLEKSRLLSDRFSAERPKGSFSTLEIQRTEQGDSAMYLCASSFTGSISPYEQYFGPGTRLTVT.